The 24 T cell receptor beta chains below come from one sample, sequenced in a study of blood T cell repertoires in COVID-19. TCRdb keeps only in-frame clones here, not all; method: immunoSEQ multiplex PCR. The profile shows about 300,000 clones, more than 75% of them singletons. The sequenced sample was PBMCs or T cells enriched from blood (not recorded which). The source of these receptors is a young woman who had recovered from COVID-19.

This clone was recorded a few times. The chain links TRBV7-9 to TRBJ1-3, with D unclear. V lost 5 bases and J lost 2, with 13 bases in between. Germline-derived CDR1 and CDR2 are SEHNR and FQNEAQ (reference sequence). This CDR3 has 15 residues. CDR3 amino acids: CASSPDIRAGNTIYF. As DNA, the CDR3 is TGTGCCAGCAGCCCCGATATAAGAGCTGGAAACACCATATATTTT.

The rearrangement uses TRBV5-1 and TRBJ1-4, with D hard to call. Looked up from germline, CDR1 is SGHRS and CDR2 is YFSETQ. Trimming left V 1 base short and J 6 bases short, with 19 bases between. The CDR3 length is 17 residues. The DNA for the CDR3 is TGCGCCAGCAGCTTGTACCAACGAGGGTCATCGGATGAAAAACTGTTTTTT. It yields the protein CASSLYQRGSSDEKLFF.

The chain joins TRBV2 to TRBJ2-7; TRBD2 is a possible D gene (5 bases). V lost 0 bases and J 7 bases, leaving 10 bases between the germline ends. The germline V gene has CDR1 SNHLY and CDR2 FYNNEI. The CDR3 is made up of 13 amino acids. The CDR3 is CASSEALRGEQYF. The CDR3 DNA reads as TGTGCCAGCAGTGAAGCGCTTCGCGGGGAGCAGTACTTC.

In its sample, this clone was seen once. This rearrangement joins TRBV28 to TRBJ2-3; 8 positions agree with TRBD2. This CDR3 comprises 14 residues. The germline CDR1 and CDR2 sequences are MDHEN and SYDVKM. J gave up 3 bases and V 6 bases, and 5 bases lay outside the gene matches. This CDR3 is CASRGLGPTDTQYF. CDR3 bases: TGTGCCAGCAGGGGACTAGGACCTACAGATACGCAGTATTTT.

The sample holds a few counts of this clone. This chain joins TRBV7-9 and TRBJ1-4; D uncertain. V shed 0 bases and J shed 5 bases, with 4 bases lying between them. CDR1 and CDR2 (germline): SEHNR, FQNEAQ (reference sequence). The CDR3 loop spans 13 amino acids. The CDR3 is CASSLAANEKLFF. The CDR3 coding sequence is TGTGCCAGCAGCTTAGCGGCAAATGAAAAACTGTTTTTT.

The CDR3 bases are TGTGCCAGCTCACCACCACAGGGCACTGAAGCTTTCTTT. This gives the protein CASSPPQGTEAFF. V is TRBV18 and J is TRBJ1-1; perhaps TRBD1 as D (6 bases). The CDR3 length is 13 residues. V lost 0 bases, J lost 4 bases, and 6 bases lay in between. In germline, CDR1 is KGHSH, CDR2 LQKENI.

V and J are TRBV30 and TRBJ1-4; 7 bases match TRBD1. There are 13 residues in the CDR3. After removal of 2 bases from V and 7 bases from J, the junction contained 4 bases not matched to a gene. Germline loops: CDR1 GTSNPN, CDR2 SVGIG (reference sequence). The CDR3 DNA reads TGTGCCTGGAGTTCAGGGGGTTTTGAAAAACTGTTTTTT. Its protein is CAWSSGGFEKLFF.

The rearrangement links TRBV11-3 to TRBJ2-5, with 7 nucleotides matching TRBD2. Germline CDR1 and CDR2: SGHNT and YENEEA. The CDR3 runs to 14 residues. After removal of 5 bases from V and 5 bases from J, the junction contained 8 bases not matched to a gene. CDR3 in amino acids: CASSPRGGSETQYF. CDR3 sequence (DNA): TGTGCCAGCAGCCCCCGGGGAGGGTCGGAGACCCAGTACTTC.

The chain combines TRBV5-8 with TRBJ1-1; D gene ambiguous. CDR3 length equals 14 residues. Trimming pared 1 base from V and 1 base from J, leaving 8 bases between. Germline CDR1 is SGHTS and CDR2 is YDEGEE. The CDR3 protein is CASSLFGGNTEAFF. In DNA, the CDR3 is TGTGCCAGCAGCTTGTTCGGCGGGAACACTGAAGCTTTCTTT. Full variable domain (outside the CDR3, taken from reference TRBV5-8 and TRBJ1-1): EAGVTQSPTHLIKTRGQQATLRCSPISGHTSVYWYQQALGLGLQFLLWYDEGEERNRGNFPPRFSGRQFPNYSSELNVNALELEDSALYLCASSLFGGNTEAFFGQGTRLTVV.

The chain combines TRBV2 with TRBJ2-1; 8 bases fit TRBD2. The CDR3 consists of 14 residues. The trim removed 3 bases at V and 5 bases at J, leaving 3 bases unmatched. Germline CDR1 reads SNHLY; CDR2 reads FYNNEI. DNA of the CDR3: TGTGCCAGCAGTGAGACGGGAGGGGACAATGAGCAGTTCTTC. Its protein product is CASSETGGDNEQFF. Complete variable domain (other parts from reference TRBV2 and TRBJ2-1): EPEVTQTPSHQVTQMGQEVILRCVPISNHLYFYWYRQILGQKVEFLVSFYNNEISEKSEIFDDQFSVERPDGSNFTLKIRSTKLEDSAMYFCASSETGGDNEQFFGPGTRLTVL.

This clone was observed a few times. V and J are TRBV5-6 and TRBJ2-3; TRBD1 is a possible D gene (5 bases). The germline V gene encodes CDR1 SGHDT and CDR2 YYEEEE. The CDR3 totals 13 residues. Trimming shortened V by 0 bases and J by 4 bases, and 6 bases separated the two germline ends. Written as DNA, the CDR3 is TGTGCCAGCAGCTTGGGCAGGGCAGATACGCAGTATTTT. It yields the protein CASSLGRADTQYF.

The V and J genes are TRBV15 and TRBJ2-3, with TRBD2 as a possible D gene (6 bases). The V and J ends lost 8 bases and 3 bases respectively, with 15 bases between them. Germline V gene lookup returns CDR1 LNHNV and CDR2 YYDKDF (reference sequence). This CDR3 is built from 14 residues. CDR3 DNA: TGTGCCACCGCTCTGCGGGGAGCTACAGATACGCAGTATTTT. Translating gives CATALRGATDTQYF.

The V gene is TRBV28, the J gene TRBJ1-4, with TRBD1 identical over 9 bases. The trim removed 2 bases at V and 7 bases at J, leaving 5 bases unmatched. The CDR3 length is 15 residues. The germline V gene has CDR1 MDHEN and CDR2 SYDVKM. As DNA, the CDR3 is TGTGCCAGCAGTTTACCCACAGGGGGCGGTGAAAAACTGTTTTTT. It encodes CASSLPTGGGEKLFF.

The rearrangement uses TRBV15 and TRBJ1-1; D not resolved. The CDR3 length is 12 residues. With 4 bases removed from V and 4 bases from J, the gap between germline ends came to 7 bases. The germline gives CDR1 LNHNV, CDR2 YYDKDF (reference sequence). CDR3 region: CATSTSGTEAFF. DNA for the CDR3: TGTGCCACCAGCACAAGCGGCACTGAAGCTTTCTTT.

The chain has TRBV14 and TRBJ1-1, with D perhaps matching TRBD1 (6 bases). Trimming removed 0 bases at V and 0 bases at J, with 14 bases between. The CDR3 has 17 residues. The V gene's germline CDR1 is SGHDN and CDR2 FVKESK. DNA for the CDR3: TGTGCCAGCAGCCAAGACCCGCGCGGACAGATGAACACTGAAGCTTTCTTT. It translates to CASSQDPRGQMNTEAFF.

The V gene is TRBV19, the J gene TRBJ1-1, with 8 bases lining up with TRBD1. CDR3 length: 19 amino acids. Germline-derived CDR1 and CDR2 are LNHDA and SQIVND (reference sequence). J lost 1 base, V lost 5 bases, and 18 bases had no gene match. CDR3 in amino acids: CASSPLIGRTGKGNTEAFF. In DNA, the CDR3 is TGTGCCAGTAGTCCACTCATTGGGCGGACAGGGAAGGGGAACACTGAAGCTTTCTTT.

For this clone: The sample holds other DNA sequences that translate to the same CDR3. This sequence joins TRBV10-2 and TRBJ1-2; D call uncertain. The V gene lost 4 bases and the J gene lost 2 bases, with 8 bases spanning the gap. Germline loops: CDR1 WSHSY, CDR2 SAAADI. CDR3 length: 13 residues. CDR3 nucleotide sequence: TGCGCCAGCAGTGGTCAGTTCAACTATGGCTACACCTTC. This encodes CASSGQFNYGYTF.

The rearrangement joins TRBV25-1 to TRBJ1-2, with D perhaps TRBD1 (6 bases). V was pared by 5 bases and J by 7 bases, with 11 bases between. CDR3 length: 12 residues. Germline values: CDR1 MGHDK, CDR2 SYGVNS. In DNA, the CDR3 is TGTGCCAGCAGTATGGGGGCGCTTGGCTACACCTTC. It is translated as CASSMGALGYTF.

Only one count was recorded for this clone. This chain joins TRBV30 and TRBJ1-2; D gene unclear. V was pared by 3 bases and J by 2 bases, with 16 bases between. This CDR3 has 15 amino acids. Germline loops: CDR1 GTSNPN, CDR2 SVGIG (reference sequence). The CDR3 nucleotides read TGTGCCTGGAGGGGAGGTGAGGGCATCAACTATGGCTACACCTTC. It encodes CAWRGGEGINYGYTF.

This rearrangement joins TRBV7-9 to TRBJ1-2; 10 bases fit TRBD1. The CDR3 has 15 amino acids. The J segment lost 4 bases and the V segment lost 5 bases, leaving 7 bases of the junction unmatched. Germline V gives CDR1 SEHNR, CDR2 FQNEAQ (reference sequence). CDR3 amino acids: CASSPQGQGSYGYTF. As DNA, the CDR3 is TGTGCCAGCAGCCCGCAGGGACAGGGGAGCTATGGCTACACCTTC.

The CDR3 DNA follows: TGTGCCAGCAGTTCTCAGGGACTATCCTACGAGCAGTACTTC. Translating it yields CASSSQGLSYEQYF. This chain uses TRBV6-5 with TRBJ2-7, with 7 bases lining up with TRBD2. Germline V gene lookup returns CDR1 MNHEY and CDR2 SVGAGI. The V and J ends lost 4 bases and 1 base, in that order; junction bases with no gene match: 4. The CDR3 extends over 14 amino acids.

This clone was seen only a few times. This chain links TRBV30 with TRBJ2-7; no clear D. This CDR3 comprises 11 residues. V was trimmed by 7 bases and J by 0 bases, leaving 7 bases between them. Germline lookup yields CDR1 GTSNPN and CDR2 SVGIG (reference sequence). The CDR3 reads CAFSRSYEQYF. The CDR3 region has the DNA TGTGCCTTCTCGCGCTCCTACGAGCAGTACTTC.

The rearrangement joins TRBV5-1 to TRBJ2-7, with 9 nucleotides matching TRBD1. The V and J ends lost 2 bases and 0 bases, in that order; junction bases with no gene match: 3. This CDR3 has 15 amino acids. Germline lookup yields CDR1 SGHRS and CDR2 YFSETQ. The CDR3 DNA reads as TGCGCCAGCAGCTTAGGGACAGGGAGCTCCTACGAGCAGTACTTC. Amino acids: CASSLGTGSSYEQYF. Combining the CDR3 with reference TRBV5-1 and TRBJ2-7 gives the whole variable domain KAGVTQTPRYLIKTRGQQVTLSCSPISGHRSVSWYQQTPGQGLQFLFEYFSETQRNKGNFPGRFSGRQFSNSRSEMNVSTLELGDSALYLCASSLGTGSSYEQYFGPGTRLTVT.

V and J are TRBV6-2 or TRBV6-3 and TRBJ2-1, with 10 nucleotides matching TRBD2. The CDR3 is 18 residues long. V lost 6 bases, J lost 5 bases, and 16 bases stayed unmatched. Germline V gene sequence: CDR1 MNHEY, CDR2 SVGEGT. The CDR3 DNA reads TGTGCCAGCAGCGTCGACATCCTACTAGCGGGGACTAACAATGAGCAGTTCTTC. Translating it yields CASSVDILLAGTNNEQFF.